This TCR beta chain originates from a study of CD8 T cells in ankylosing spondylitis. Points from the study as a whole: What seemed typical of ankylosing spondylitis blood was a TCR beta motif built from under 10 highly homologous variants.

The CDR3 is 13 amino acids. Trimming took 6 bases from V and 8 from J, leaving 14 bases between them. Germline CDR1 reads SGDLS; CDR2 reads YYNGEE. This clonotype appeared a few times. The target antigen is unknown. Libraries for TCR beta were made by quantitative 5'-RACE with molecular barcodes. TCRdb itself ran the 5' RACE reads through MiXCR, one entry per CDR3 protein. The data show about 220,000 distinct CDR3 sequences, 15% to 20% seen once. This sequence was found in a male donor with ankylosing spondylitis. The sequencing input was blood, either unsorted or a sorted T cell fraction (not recorded which). The gene calls are TRBV9 and TRBJ2-2; D ambiguous. The CDR3 protein is CASTPSGVGELFF. CDR3 in DNA: TGTGCCAGCACCCCTTCTGGTGTGGGGGAGCTGTTTTTT.